The rows below give T cell receptor beta chains drawn from one sample of a study of cytomegalovirus exposure and HLA in healthy donors. Data came from immunoSEQ multiplex PCR; TCRdb stores just in-frame clones and leaves some out. The data include 140,000 or so clones; the top ten clones carry 0.85% to 1%. Sequencing was carried out using PBMCs. The receptors originated from a male donor in good health and CMV-seronegative. CDR3s include the opening cysteine and the closing phenylalanine or tryptophan. D genes are given only for firm matches.

TRBV6-4	.	TRBJ1-2	CASSDSLWGNYGYTF	TGTGCCAGCAGTGACTCGTTGTGGGGCAACTATGGCTACACCTTC
TRBV5-6	TRBD2	TRBJ2-5	CASSLDGLAGGPETQYF	TGTGCCAGCAGCTTGGATGGACTAGCGGGGGGGCCTGAGACCCAGTACTTC
TRBV28	TRBD1	TRBJ1-3	CASSRTGLSGNTIYF	TGTGCCAGCAGTCGGACAGGCCTCTCTGGAAACACCATATATTTT
TRBV6-1	.	TRBJ1-2	CATKQGDYGYTF	TGTGCCACCAAACAGGGCGACTATGGCTACACCTTC
TRBV28	.	TRBJ2-7	CASSLDTLYEQYF	TGTGCCAGCAGTTTAGACACCCTCTACGAGCAGTACTTC
TRBV2	.	TRBJ1-2	CASSPQTGSNYGYTF	TGTGCCAGCAGTCCTCAGACAGGATCAAACTATGGCTACACCTTC
TRBV4-2	.	TRBJ1-4	CASSQAGSRQGGKLFF	TGTGCCAGCAGCCAGGCTGGCTCGCGGCAGGGAGGAAAACTGTTTTTT
TRBV4-3	TRBD2	TRBJ2-1	CASSQDFGGSYNEQFF	TGCGCCAGCAGCCAAGATTTCGGGGGGTCCTACAATGAGCAGTTCTTC
TRBV7-8	TRBD1	TRBJ2-2	CASSLIRGQVNTGELFF	TGTGCCAGCAGCCTAATCAGGGGACAGGTCAACACCGGGGAGCTGTTTTTT
TRBV6-5	.	TRBJ2-7	CASSHSMGGEQYF	TGTGCCAGCAGCCATAGTATGGGAGGCGAGCAGTACTTC
TRBV6-5	.	TRBJ2-1	CASRRDGGNEQFF	TGTGCCAGCAGGCGGGACGGAGGGAATGAGCAGTTCTTC
TRBV7-3	TRBD1	TRBJ2-2	CASSPRTGRTGELFF	TGTGCCAGCAGCCCCCGGACAGGGAGAACCGGGGAGCTGTTTTTT
TRBV7-2	TRBD1	TRBJ1-3	CASSNRTGLPAIYF	TGTGCCAGCAGCAACCGGACAGGTCTTCCAGCCATATATTTT
TRBV5-1	.	TRBJ2-5	CASSVLTGIETQYF	TGCGCCAGCAGTGTACTTACAGGGATTGAGACCCAGTACTTC
TRBV5-1	.	TRBJ2-2	CASSLNSPNTGELFF	TGCGCCAGCAGCTTGAACAGTCCGAACACCGGGGAGCTGTTTTTT
TRBV21-1	.	TRBJ2-7	CASSSRAYEQYF	TGTGCCAGCAGCAGCAGGGCTTACGAGCAGTACTTC
TRBV6-8	TRBD2	TRBJ2-7	CASKPGGVSYEQYF	TGTGCCAGCAAACCGGGGGGGGTCTCCTACGAGCAGTACTTC
TRBV19	TRBD1	TRBJ1-4	CASSIQDRDNEKLFF	TGTGCCAGTAGTATACAGGACAGGGATAATGAAAAACTGTTTTTT
TRBV10-3	TRBD1	TRBJ2-5	CAISMTGGSRETQYF	TGTGCCATCAGTATGACAGGGGGTAGTAGAGAGACCCAGTACTTC
TRBV6-5	TRBD1	TRBJ1-2	CASSYAGQGTYGYTF	TGTGCCAGCAGTTACGCGGGACAGGGGACGTATGGCTACACCTTC
TRBV2	TRBD1	TRBJ2-5	CASSGTGQETQYF	TGTGCCAGTTCCGGGACAGGCCAAGAGACCCAGTACTTC
TRBV30	TRBD1	TRBJ2-2	CAWKYRDRDTGELFF	TGTGCCTGGAAATACCGGGACAGGGACACCGGGGAGCTGTTTTTT
TRBV27	TRBD1	TRBJ2-1	CASSSGTVYNEQFF	TGTGCCAGCAGTTCTGGGACAGTCTACAATGAGCAGTTCTTC
TRBV9	.	TRBJ1-3	CASSVVTEGAGNTIYF	TGTGCCAGCAGCGTAGTAACGGAAGGGGCTGGAAACACCATATATTTT
TRBV28	.	TRBJ1-5	CASSFVYSNQPQHF	TGTGCCAGCAGTTTTGTATATAGCAATCAGCCCCAGCATTTT
TRBV2	TRBD1	TRBJ1-2	CASSERQGSGYTF	TGTGCCAGCAGTGAACGACAGGGGAGTGGCTACACCTTC
TRBV6-5	TRBD1	TRBJ2-1	CASRDRVYNEQFF	TGCGCCAGCAGGGACAGGGTCTACAATGAGCAGTTCTTC
TRBV9	TRBD2	TRBJ2-1	CASSERTPGGSLYNEQFF	TGTGCCAGCAGTGAGAGAACCCCTGGCGGGAGCCTCTACAATGAGCAGTTCTTC
TRBV7-9	.	TRBJ1-2	CASSLALVDNYGYTF	TGTGCCAGCAGCTTAGCCCTGGTAGATAACTATGGCTACACCTTC
TRBV10-3	TRBD2	TRBJ2-1	CAITDSGSGNEQFF	TGTGCCATCACTGATAGCGGGAGTGGTAATGAGCAGTTCTTC
TRBV6-5	.	TRBJ1-6	CASSWTTGLDNSPLHF	TGTGCCAGCAGTTGGACCACAGGGTTGGATAATTCACCCCTCCACTTT
TRBV7-8	.	TRBJ2-5	CASSARPGDKETQYF	TGTGCCAGCAGCGCCCGGCCCGGGGACAAAGAGACCCAGTACTTC
TRBV9	.	TRBJ2-2	CASSGSQGLLSTGELFF	TGTGCCAGCAGCGGGAGTCAGGGTTTGTTGTCCACCGGGGAGCTGTTTTTT
TRBV5-6	.	TRBJ1-3	CASSLVRVNTIYF	TGTGCCAGCAGCTTGGTCAGGGTGAACACCATATATTTT
TRBV5-1	.	TRBJ2-4	CASSLVGTPADIQYF	TGCGCCAGCAGCTTGGTAGGGACACCAGCGGACATTCAGTACTTC
TRBV19	.	TRBJ2-3	CASTTSFPSPDTQYF	TGTGCCAGTACAACGAGTTTCCCTTCGCCAGATACGCAGTATTTT
TRBV4-3	TRBD2	TRBJ2-3	CASSQEVSGGGADTQYF	TGCGCCAGCAGCCAAGAAGTCTCGGGCGGGGGGGCAGATACGCAGTATTTT
TRBV18	.	TRBJ1-4	CASKDGRKGEKLFF	TGTGCCAGCAAAGACGGGAGGAAAGGAGAAAAACTGTTTTTT
TRBV28	.	TRBJ1-1	CASSVPSGLGNTEAFF	TGTGCCAGCAGTGTACCCTCGGGACTGGGGAACACTGAAGCTTTCTTT
TRBV6-5	.	TRBJ1-1	CASSYQGNTEAFF	TGTGCCAGCAGTTATCAGGGGAACACTGAAGCTTTCTTT
TRBV28	.	TRBJ2-1	CASSFHPPRVGRNEQFF	TGTGCCAGCAGTTTCCACCCACCCAGGGTCGGTCGCAATGAGCAGTTCTTC
TRBV27	.	TRBJ1-6	CASRPTRHSPLHF	TGTGCCAGCAGGCCTACCCGTCATTCACCCCTCCACTTT
TRBV5-1	.	TRBJ2-6	CASTDPTSGANVLTF	TGCGCCAGCACCGATCCAACATCTGGGGCCAACGTCCTGACTTTC
TRBV27	.	TRBJ2-4	CASSFGFREREYF	TGTGCCAGCAGTTTCGGATTCAGGGAGCGGGAGTACTTC